The present TCR beta chain was sequenced within a study of T cell changes during pregnancy in multiple sclerosis. Data came from immunoSEQ multiplex PCR; TCRdb stores just in-frame clones and leaves some out. The table has 32,000 or so clones, about nine tenths seen once. The clonotype was recovered from a female donor with multiple sclerosis, enrolled in a pregnancy study. Here the sequenced sample was CD8+ T cells from peripheral blood mononuclear cells, taken in the first trimester of pregnancy.

CDR3 protein: CASSSPSGVLDNEQFF. Here the CDR3 DNA reads TGTGCCAGCAGCTCCCCTAGCGGGGTACTTGACAATGAGCAGTTCTTC. The V and J genes are TRBV7-3 and TRBJ2-1; 9 bases align to TRBD2. The CDR3 is 16 amino acids. Per the germline V gene, CDR1 is SGHTA and CDR2 is FQGTGA. J gave up 5 bases and V 4 bases, and 9 bases lay outside the gene matches.